The text below deals with one TCR beta chain. Its antigen is still unknown. Repertoires were generated with immunoSEQ multiplex PCR, while TCRdb's copy carries only in-frame clones and drops some. The sample holds more than 2 million clones; about 95% are singletons and the top ten take around 1.1%. Only CD45RO-negative cells positively selected for CCR7 counted as naive CD8 cells, so terminally differentiated effector memory CD45RA+ cells were excluded. The sample originates from a study of shared clonotypes between healthy human individuals. The study, taken as a whole, reports: Between a few donors, naive CD4 clonotypes were shared at a level of about 5%.

Trimming stripped 3 bases from V and 8 bases from J, with 10 bases between. There are 12 residues in the CDR3. Germline V gene sequence: CDR1 MNHEY, CDR2 SMNVEV (reference sequence). The chain joins TRBV27 to TRBJ1-1; D possibly corresponds to TRBD1 (6 bases). Input material: naive CD8+ T cells sorted from blood. This sequence was found in a man between 18 and 29 years old in good health. This CDR3 is CASSFAGEEAFF. The CDR3 DNA reads as TGTGCCAGCAGTTTCGCAGGGGAGGAAGCTTTCTTT.